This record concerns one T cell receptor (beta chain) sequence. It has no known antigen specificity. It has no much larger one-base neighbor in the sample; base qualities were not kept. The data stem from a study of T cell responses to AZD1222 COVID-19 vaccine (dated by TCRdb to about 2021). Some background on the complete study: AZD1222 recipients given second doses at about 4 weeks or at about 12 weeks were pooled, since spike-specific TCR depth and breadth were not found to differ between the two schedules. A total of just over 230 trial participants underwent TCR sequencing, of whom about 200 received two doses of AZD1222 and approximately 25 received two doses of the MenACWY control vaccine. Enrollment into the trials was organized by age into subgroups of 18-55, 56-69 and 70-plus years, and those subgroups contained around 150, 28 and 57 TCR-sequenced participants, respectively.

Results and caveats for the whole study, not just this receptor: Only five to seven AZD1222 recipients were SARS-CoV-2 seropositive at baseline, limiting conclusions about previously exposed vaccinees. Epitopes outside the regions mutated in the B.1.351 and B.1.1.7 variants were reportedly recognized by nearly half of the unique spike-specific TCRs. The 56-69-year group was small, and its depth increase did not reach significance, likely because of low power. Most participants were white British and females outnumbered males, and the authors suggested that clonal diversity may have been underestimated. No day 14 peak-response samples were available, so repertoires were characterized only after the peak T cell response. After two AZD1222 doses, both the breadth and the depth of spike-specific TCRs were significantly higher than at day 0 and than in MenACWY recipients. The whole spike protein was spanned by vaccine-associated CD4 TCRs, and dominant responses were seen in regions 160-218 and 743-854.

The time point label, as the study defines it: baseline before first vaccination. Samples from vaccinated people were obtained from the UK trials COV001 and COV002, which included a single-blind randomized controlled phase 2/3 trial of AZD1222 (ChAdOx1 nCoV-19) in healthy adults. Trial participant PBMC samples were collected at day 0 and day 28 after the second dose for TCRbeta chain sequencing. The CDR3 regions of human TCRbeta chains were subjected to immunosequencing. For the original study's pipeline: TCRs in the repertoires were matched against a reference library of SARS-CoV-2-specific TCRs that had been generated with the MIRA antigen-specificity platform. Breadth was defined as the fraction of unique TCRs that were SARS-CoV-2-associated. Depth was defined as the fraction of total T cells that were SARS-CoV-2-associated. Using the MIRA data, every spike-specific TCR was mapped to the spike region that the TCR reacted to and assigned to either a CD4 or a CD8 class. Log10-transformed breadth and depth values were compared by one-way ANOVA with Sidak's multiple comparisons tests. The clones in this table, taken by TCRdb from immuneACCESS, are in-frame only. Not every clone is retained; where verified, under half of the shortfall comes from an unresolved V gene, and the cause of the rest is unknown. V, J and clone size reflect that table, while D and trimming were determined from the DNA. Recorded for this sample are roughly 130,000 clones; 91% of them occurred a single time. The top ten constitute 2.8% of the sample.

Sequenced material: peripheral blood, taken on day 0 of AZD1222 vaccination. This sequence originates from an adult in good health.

The CDR3 region reads CASTTGSVENTEAFF. The DNA sequence follows: TGTGCCAGCACGACAGGGAGTGTAGAGAACACTGAAGCTTTCTTT. The chain couples TRBV27 to TRBJ1-1, with 7 junctional bases fitting TRBD1. CDR1 MNHEY and CDR2 SMNVEV are derived from the germline V gene (reference sequence). The cysteine opens and the phenylalanine closes a CDR3 of 15 amino acids. The only DNA kept is the CDR3, 45 bases in frame from the first base. V ends up 7 bases short and J 1 base short, with an unmatched junction base count of 9.